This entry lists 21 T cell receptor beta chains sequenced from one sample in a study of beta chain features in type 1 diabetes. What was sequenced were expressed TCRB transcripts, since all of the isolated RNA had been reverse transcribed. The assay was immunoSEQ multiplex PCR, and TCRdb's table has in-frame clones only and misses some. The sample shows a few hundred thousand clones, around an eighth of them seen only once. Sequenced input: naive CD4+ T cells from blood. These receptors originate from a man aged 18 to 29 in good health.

The CDR3 nucleotides read TGCGCCAGCAAATCGGGGACAGGGCGAAACGAGCAGTACTTC. Its protein is CASKSGTGRNEQYF. The J gene is TRBJ2-7, the V gene TRBV4-1; the match to TRBD1 covers 9 bases. The ends lost 7 bases at V and 5 bases at J; junction bases unmatched: 9. The CDR3 has 14 residues. CDR1 MGHRA and CDR2 YSYEKL come from the germline V gene.

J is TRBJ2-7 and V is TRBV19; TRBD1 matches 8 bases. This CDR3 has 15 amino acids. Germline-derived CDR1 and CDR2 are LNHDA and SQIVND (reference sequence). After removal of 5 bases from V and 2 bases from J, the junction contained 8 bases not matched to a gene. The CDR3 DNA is TGTGCCAGTAGTGCCCTAACAGGGGGAACCTACGAGCAGTACTTC. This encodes CASSALTGGTYEQYF.

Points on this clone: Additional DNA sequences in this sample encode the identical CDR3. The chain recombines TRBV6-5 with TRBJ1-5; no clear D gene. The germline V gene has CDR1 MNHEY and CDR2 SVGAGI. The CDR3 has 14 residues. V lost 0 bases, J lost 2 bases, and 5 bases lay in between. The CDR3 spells CASSYSARNQPQHF. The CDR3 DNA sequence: TGTGCCAGCAGTTACTCAGCGCGCAATCAGCCCCAGCATTTT.

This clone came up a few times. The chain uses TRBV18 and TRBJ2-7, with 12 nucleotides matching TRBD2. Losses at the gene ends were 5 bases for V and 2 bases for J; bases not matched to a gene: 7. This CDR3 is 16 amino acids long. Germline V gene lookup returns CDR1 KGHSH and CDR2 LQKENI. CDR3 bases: TGTGCCAGCTCAATTACTAGCGGGGGGCCGCCCTACGAGCAGTACTTC. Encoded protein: CASSITSGGPPYEQYF. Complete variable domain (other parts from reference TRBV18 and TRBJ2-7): NAGVMQNPRHLVRRRGQEARLRCSPMKGHSHVYWYRQLPEEGLKFMVYLQKENIIDESGMPKERFSAEFPKEGPSILRIQQVVRGDSAAYFCASSITSGGPPYEQYFGPGTRLTVT.

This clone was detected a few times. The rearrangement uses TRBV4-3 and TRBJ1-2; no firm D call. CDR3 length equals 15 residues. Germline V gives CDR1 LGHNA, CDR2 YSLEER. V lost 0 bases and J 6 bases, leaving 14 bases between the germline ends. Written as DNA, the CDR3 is TGCGCCAGCAGCCAAGATCAGGTTGCCAGAAATGGCTACACCTTC. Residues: CASSQDQVARNGYTF.

CDR3 in DNA: TGTGCCAGCAGCTTGGCGGGACTAGTAAGCACAGATACGCAGTATTTT. It yields the protein CASSLAGLVSTDTQYF. The V and J genes are TRBV5-6 and TRBJ2-3, with 8 bases fitting TRBD2. The CDR3 runs to 16 residues. Germline V gene sequence: CDR1 SGHDT, CDR2 YYEEEE. After removal of 0 bases from V and 0 bases from J, the junction contained 3 bases not matched to a gene.

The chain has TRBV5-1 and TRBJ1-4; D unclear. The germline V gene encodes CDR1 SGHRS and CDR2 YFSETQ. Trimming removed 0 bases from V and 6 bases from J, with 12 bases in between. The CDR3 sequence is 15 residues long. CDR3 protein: CASSLARGGDEKLFF. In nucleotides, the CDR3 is TGCGCCAGCAGCTTGGCTCGTGGCGGTGATGAAAAACTGTTTTTT. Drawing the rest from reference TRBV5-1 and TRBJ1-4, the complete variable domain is KAGVTQTPRYLIKTRGQQVTLSCSPISGHRSVSWYQQTPGQGLQFLFEYFSETQRNKGNFPGRFSGRQFSNSRSEMNVSTLELGDSALYLCASSLARGGDEKLFFGSGTQLSVL.

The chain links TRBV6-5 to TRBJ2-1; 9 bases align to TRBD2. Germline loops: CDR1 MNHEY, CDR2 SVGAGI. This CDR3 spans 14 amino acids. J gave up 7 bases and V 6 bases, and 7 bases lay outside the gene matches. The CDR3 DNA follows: TGTGCCAGCAGCGGCGGGGGGGTCAGAAATGAGCAGTTCTTC. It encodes CASSGGGVRNEQFF.

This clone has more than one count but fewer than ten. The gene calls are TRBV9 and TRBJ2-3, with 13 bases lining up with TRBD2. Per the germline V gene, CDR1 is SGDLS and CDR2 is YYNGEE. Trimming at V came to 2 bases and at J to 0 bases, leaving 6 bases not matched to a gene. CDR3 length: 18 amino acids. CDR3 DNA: TGTGCCAGCAGCGTCGGGACTAGCGGGGAATGGAGCACAGATACGCAGTATTTT. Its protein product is CASSVGTSGEWSTDTQYF.

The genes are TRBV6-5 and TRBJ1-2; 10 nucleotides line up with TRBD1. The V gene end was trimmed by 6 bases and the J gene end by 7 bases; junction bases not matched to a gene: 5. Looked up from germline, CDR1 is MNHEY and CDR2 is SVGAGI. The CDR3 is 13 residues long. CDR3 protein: CASRRGQGLGYTF. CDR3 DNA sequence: TGTGCCAGCAGGAGGGGACAGGGGCTTGGCTACACCTTC.

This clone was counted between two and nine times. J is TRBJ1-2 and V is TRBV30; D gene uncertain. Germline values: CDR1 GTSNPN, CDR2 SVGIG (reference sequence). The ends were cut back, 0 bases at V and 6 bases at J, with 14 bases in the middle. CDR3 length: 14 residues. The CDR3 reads CAWSVLGMQDGYTF. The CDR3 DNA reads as TGTGCCTGGAGTGTATTAGGAATGCAGGATGGCTACACCTTC.

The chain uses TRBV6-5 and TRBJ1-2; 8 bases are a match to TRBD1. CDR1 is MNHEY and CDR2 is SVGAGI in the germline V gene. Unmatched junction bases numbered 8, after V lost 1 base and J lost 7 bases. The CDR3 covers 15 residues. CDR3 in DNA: TGTGCCAGCAGTTACTGGATCGGGACAGGAGGTGGCTACACCTTC. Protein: CASSYWIGTGGGYTF.

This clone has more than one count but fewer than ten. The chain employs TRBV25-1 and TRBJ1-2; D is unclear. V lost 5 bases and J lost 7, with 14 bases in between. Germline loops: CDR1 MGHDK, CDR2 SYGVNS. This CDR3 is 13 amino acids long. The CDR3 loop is CASSSSWAGGYTF. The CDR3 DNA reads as TGTGCCAGCAGTAGTTCCTGGGCGGGTGGCTACACCTTC.

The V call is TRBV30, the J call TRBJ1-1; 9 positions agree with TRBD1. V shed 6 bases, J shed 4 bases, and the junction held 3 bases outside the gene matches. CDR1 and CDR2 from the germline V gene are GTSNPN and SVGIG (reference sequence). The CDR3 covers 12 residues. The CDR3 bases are TGTGCCTGCTACAGGGGGCCCACTGAAGCTTTCTTT. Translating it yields CACYRGPTEAFF.

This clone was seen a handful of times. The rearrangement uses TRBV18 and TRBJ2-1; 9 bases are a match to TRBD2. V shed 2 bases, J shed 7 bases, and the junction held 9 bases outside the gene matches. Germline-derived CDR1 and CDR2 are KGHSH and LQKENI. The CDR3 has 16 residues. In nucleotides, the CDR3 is TGTGCCAGCTCACCATATAGCGGGAGTACCAATAATGAGCAGTTCTTC. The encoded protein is CASSPYSGSTNNEQFF.

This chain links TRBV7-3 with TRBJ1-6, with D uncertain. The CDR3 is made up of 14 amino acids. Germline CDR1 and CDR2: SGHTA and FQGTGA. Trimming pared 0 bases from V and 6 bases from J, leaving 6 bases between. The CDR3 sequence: CASSLTGVNSPLHF. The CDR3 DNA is TGTGCCAGCAGCTTAACGGGCGTTAATTCACCCCTCCACTTT.

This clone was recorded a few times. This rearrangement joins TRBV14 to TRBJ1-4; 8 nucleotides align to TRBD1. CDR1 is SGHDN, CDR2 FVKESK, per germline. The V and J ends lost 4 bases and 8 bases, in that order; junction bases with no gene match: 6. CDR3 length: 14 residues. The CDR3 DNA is TGTGCCAGCAGCCCCGGGACAGGCGTGGAAAAACTGTTTTTT. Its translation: CASSPGTGVEKLFF.

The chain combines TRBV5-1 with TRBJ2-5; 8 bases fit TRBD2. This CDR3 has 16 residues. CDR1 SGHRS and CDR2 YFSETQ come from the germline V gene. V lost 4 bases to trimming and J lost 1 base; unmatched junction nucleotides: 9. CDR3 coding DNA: TGCGCCAGCAGCCCAGTCGGGGGGGCGATCCAAGAGACCCAGTACTTC. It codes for CASSPVGGAIQETQYF.

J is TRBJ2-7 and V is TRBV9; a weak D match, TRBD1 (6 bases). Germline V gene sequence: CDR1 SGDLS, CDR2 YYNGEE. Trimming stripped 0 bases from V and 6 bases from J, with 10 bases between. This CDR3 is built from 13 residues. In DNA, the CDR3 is TGTGCCAGCAGCGTAGGGACAGCTACCGAGCAGTACTTC. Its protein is CASSVGTATEQYF.

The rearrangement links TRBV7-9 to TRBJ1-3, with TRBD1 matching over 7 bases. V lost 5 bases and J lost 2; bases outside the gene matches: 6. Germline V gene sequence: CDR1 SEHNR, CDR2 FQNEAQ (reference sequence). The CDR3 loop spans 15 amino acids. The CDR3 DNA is TGTGCCAGCAGCGTGACAGGGTCGGCTGGAAACACCATATATTTT. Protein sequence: CASSVTGSAGNTIYF.

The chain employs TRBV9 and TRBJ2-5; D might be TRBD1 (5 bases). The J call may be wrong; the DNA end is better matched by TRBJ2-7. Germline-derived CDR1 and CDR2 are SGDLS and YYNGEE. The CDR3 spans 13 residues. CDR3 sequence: CASSGQGSYEQYF. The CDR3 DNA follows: TGTGCCAGCAGCGGGCAGGGCTCCTACGAGCAGTACTTC.